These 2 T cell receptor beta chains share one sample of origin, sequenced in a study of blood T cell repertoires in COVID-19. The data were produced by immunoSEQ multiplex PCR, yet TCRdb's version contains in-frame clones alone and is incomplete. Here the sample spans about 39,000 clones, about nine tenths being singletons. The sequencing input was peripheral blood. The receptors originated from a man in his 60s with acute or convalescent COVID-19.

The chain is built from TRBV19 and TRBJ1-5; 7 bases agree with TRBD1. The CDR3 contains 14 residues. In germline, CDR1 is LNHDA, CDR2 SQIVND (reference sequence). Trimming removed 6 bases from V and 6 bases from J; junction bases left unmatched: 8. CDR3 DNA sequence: TGTGCCAGTAGCTTCGGACAGGCTAGTCAGCCCCAGCATTTT. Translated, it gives CASSFGQASQPQHF.

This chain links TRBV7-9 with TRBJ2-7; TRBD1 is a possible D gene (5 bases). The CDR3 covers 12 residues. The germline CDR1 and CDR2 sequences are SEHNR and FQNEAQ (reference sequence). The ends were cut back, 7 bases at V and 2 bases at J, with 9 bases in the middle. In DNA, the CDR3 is TGTGCCAGCACTGCAGGGCCCTACGAGCAGTACGTC. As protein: CASTAGPYEQYV.